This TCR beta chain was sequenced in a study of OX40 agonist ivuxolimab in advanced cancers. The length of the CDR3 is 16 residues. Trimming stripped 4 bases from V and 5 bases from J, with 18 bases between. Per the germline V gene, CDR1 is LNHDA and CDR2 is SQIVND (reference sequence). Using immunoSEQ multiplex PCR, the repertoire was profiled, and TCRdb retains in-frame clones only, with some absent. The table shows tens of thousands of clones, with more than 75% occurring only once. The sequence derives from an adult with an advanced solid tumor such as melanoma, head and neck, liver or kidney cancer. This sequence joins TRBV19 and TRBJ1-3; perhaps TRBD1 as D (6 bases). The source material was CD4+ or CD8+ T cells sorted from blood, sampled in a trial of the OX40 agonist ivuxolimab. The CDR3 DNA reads TGTGCCAGTAGTACTCTCTCAGGAGGGGGACGAAACACCATATATTTT. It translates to CASSTLSGGGRNTIYF.